This TCR beta chain appears in the sequencing data of a study of shared clonotypes between healthy human individuals. Study-level information: Researchers assigned three CD4 naive, three CD4 memory, two CD8 naive and one CD8 memory plate to each donor. Study-wide results and limits: Only a few donors were included, so the genetic and exposure-history diversity represented was limited. The researchers took only blood, and tissue repertoires probably look different. A handful of donors shared roughly 5% of their naive CD4 clonotypes.

Worth noting for this clone: Its antigen is still unknown.

Only CD45RO-negative cells positively selected for CCR7 counted as naive CD8 cells, so terminally differentiated effector memory CD45RA+ cells were excluded. Germline CDR1 MGHRA, CDR2 YSYEKL. V was cut by 6 bases and J by 0 bases, with 9 bases left in between. The length of the CDR3 is 14 residues. Data came from immunoSEQ multiplex PCR; TCRdb stores just in-frame clones and leaves some out. The table shows approximately 840,000 clones, with around 96% occurring only once. The material sequenced was naive CD8+ T cells sorted from blood. This TCR was sampled from a man aged 25-45 years in good health. The chain employs TRBV4-1 and TRBJ1-3; no reliable D call. The CDR3 protein is CASSSANSGNTIYF. CDR3 bases: TGCGCCAGCAGTTCCGCGAACTCTGGAAACACCATATATTTT.